Shown below are 8 T cell receptor beta chains from a single sample sequenced in a study of cytomegalovirus exposure and HLA in healthy donors. The primer mix had 60 Vbeta and 13 Jbeta primers. Repertoires were generated with immunoSEQ multiplex PCR, while TCRdb's copy carries only in-frame clones and drops some. The data hold almost 70,000 clones, with 65% to 70% observed a single time. Sequencing input: PBMCs. Receptors were obtained from a male donor in good health and CMV-seropositive.

The chain has TRBV5-1 and TRBJ1-5; D is unclear. With 4 bases removed from V and 6 bases from J, the gap between germline ends came to 11 bases. Germline loops: CDR1 SGHRS, CDR2 YFSETQ. There are 13 residues in the CDR3. The CDR3 region has the DNA TGCGCCAGCAGCCCCCAGCCGGGTCAGCCCCAGCATTTT. This codes for CASSPQPGQPQHF. The entire variable domain, with the rest obtained from reference TRBV5-1 and TRBJ1-5, is as follows: KAGVTQTPRYLIKTRGQQVTLSCSPISGHRSVSWYQQTPGQGLQFLFEYFSETQRNKGNFPGRFSGRQFSNSRSEMNVSTLELGDSALYLCASSPQPGQPQHFGDGTRLSIL.

V gene TRBV30 combines with J gene TRBJ2-3, with a weak D call TRBD1 (5 bases). V lost 1 base and J 0 bases, leaving 8 bases between the germline ends. The CDR3 spans 14 residues. In germline, CDR1 is GTSNPN, CDR2 SVGIG (reference sequence). The CDR3 DNA reads TGTGCCTGGAGTGAGGGGTTTAGCACAGATACGCAGTATTTT. Translation: CAWSEGFSTDTQYF.

The rearrangement links TRBV30 to TRBJ1-5; D not resolved. The V and J ends lost 0 bases and 6 bases respectively, with 6 bases between them. The CDR3 runs to 12 residues. From germline, CDR1 is GTSNPN and CDR2 SVGIG (reference sequence). The DNA for the CDR3 is TGTGCCTGGAGTGTACTAGGTCAGCCCCAGCATTTT. This sequence encodes CAWSVLGQPQHF.

J is TRBJ1-2 and V is TRBV25-1; TRBD1 agrees at 9 bases. Germline loops: CDR1 MGHDK, CDR2 SYGVNS. The CDR3 totals 14 residues. The V segment lost 6 bases and the J segment 5 bases; nucleotides outside the gene matches: 7. The CDR3 DNA reads as TGTGCCAGCAGCAGAGGACAGGGGTGGTATGGCTACACCTTC. It translates to CASSRGQGWYGYTF.

This sequence joins TRBV11-3 and TRBJ2-1, with 11 bases lining up with TRBD1. CDR3 length equals 15 residues. V lost 5 bases, J lost 6 bases, and 6 bases stayed unmatched. Germline loops: CDR1 SGHNT, CDR2 YENEEA. The CDR3 nucleotides are TGTGCCAGCAGCCTTGGGACAGGGGGTTCCAATGAGCAGTTCTTC. Translated: CASSLGTGGSNEQFF.

This clone was picked up a small number of times. This chain connects TRBV7-2 to TRBJ2-2; maybe TRBD1 (7 bases). The CDR3 length is 16 residues. Germline V CDR1 and CDR2: SGHTA, FQGNSA. V was cut by 8 bases and J by 0 bases, with 16 bases left in between. The CDR3 DNA follows: TGTGCCAGCGGAGGGGACAGCCTAGCGAACACCGGGGAGCTGTTTTTT. Translation: CASGGDSLANTGELFF.

The count of this clone is one. This sequence joins TRBV4-1 and TRBJ2-5, with D perhaps TRBD1 (6 bases). This CDR3 region has 16 residues. Trimming took off 1 base at V and 1 base at J, with 13 bases between the two ends. Germline values: CDR1 MGHRA, CDR2 YSYEKL. The CDR3 sequence: CASSQVPGRGQETQYF. The CDR3 DNA follows: TGCGCCAGCAGCCAAGTCCCGGGCAGGGGCCAAGAGACCCAGTACTTC.

This chain uses TRBV5-4 with TRBJ2-3, with 8 positions matching TRBD2. V gave up 0 bases and J gave up 6 bases; unmatched junction bases: 9. Germline CDR1 and CDR2: SGHNT and YYREEE (reference sequence). The CDR3 consists of 16 residues. As DNA, the CDR3 is TGTGCCAGCAGCTTGGCCCCGGGACTAGGGGCTGATACGCAGTATTTT. It is translated as CASSLAPGLGADTQYF.